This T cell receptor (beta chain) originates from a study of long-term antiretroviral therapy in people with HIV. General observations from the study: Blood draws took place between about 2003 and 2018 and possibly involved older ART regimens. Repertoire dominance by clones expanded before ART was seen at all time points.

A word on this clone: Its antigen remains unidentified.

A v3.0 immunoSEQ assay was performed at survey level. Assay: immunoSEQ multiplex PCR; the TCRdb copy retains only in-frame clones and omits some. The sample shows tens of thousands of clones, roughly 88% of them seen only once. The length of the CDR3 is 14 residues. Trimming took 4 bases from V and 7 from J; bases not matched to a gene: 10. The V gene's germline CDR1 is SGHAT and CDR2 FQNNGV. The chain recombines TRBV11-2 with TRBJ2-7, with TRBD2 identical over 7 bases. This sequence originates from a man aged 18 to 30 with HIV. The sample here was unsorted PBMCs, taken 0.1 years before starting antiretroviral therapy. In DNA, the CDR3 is TGTGCCAGCAGCTACACTCTGGGAGGGGAAGAGCAGTACTTC. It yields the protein CASSYTLGGEEQYF.